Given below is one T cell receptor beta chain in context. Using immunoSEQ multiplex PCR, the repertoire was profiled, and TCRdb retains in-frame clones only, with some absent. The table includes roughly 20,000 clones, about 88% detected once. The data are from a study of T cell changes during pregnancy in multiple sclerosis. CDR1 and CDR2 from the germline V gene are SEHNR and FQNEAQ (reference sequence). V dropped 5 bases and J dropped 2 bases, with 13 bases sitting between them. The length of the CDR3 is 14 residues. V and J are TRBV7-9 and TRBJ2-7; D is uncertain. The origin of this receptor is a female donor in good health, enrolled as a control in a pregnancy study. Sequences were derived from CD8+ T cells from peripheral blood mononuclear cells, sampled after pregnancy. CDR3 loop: CASSTGPGTYEQYF. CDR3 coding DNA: TGTGCCAGCAGCACTGGGCCAGGAACCTACGAGCAGTACTTC.